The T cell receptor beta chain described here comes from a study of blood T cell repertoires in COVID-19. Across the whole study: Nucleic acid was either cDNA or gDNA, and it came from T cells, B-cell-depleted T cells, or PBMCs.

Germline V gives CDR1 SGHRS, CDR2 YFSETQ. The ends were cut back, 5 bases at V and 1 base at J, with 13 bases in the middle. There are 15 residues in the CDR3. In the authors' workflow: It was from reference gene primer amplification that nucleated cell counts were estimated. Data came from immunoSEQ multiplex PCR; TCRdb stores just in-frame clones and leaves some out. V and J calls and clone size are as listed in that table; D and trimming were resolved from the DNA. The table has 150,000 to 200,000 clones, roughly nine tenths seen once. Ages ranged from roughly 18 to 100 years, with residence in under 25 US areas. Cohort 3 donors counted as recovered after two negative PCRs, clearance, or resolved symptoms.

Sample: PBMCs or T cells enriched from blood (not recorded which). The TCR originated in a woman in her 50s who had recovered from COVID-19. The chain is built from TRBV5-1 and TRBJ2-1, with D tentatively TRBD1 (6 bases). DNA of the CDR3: TGCGCCAGCAGTACCACAGGGTTATCCTACAATGAGCAGTTCTTC. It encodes CASSTTGLSYNEQFF.